This TCR beta chain was captured by sequencing in a study of early T cells in non-severe SARS-CoV-2 infection. Across the whole study: RNA in bulk from unsorted whole blood was sequenced, and chains were unpaired.

Study results and limitations: The study's VDJdb matching favored anti-spike CD8 responses and missed private and CD4 specificities.

This clonotype came up many times. Its antigen is unknown. Unique molecular identifiers were attached to individual cDNA molecules. Each CDR3 protein gets one entry after TCRdb re-called the 5' RACE reads with MiXCR. Among some 96,000 distinct CDR3 sequences listed, under 15% were seen once. The germline V gene encodes CDR1 MNHEY and CDR2 SVGEGT. V lost 8 bases and J lost 10; bases outside the gene matches: 6. The CDR3 runs to 13 residues. The chain recombines TRBV6-2 or TRBV6-3 with TRBJ1-6; 9 bases fit TRBD1. Sequencing was performed on whole blood. The receptor was isolated from an adult who was a healthcare worker with PCR-confirmed SARS-CoV-2 infection or an uninfected control (not recorded which). This CDR3 is CASWQTGGSPLHF. In nucleotides, the CDR3 is TGTGCCAGCTGGCAGACAGGGGGATCACCCCTCCACTTT.